This TCR beta chain stems from a study of control samples from healthy donors and cancer patients. Repertoires were generated with immunoSEQ multiplex PCR, while TCRdb's copy carries only in-frame clones and drops some. This table has about 95,000 clones, roughly nine tenths appearing once. V lost 4 bases, J lost 7 bases, and 13 bases lay in between. The CDR3 is 13 residues long. V usage is TRBV12-3 or TRBV12-4 and J usage is TRBJ1-2; D call uncertain. The TCR sequence derives from a woman aged 25 to 39 in good health. The sequencing input was blood. Written as DNA, the CDR3 is TGTGCCAGCAGTTGGAAGGCGGGGTCTGGCTACACCTTC. This encodes CASSWKAGSGYTF.